These 15 T cell receptor beta chains were all obtained from the same sample, sequenced in a study of blood T cell repertoires in COVID-19. The assay was immunoSEQ multiplex PCR, and TCRdb's table has in-frame clones only and misses some. The sample has approximately 56,000 clones, over 75% seen once; the top ten hold around 7.2%. The sequenced sample was peripheral blood. The receptors originated from a man aged 70 or older with active COVID-19.

The V call is TRBV13, the J call TRBJ1-2; TRBD1 is a possible D gene (5 bases). Germline CDR1 and CDR2: PRHDT and FYEKMQ (reference sequence). V was pared by 2 bases and J by 3 bases, with 13 bases between. The CDR3 totals 15 residues. For the CDR3, the DNA is TGTGCCAGCAGCTTAAGTTACAGGAGTGACTATGGCTACACCTTC. Translated: CASSLSYRSDYGYTF.

The chain employs TRBV2 and TRBJ2-1, with TRBD2 identical over 10 bases. CDR3 size: 14 residues. The V segment lost 8 bases and the J segment 6 bases; nucleotides outside the gene matches: 7. Germline CDR1 SNHLY, CDR2 FYNNEI. CDR3 region: CASGLAGALNEQFF. CDR3 coding DNA: TGTGCCAGCGGCCTAGCGGGGGCCCTCAATGAGCAGTTCTTC.

The rearrangement uses TRBV2 and TRBJ2-1, with 7 nucleotides matching TRBD1. The V segment lost 1 base and the J segment 0 bases; nucleotides outside the gene matches: 6. The CDR3 contains 17 residues. Germline V CDR1 and CDR2: SNHLY, FYNNEI. This chain's CDR3 is CASSEGTGHLSYNEQFF. The DNA for the CDR3 is TGTGCCAGCAGTGAAGGGACAGGACATCTCTCCTACAATGAGCAGTTCTTC.

The chain has TRBV28 and TRBJ1-1; TRBD1 matches at 8 bases. Germline V gene lookup returns CDR1 MDHEN and CDR2 SYDVKM. V was pared by 5 bases and J by 1 base, with 3 bases of the junction left unmatched. CDR3 size: 14 residues. CDR3 DNA: TGTGCCAGCAGTCCCGGACAGGGGAACACTGAAGCTTTCTTT. As protein: CASSPGQGNTEAFF.

The chain has TRBV4-3 and TRBJ2-1; tentatively, D is TRBD1 (7 bases). Per the germline V gene, CDR1 is LGHNA and CDR2 is YSLEER. The CDR3 is made up of 15 amino acids. The V end was cut by 3 bases, the J end by 5 bases, with 14 bases between. The CDR3 coding sequence is TGCGCCAGCAGCCATCCGGGCAGGGGGGACAATGAGCAGTTCTTC. The encoded protein is CASSHPGRGDNEQFF.

The rearrangement joins TRBV4-3 to TRBJ1-2; TRBD1 agrees at 7 bases. Trimming removed 0 bases from V and 6 bases from J; junction bases left unmatched: 13. The CDR3 totals 17 residues. Germline V gene data show CDR1 as LGHNA and CDR2 as YSLEER. The CDR3 sequence: CASSQDLRGATGNGYTF. The CDR3 DNA reads as TGCGCCAGCAGCCAAGATCTTAGGGGCGCGACAGGGAATGGCTACACCTTC.

The chain carries TRBV11-2 and TRBJ2-5, with D possibly being TRBD2 (5 bases). The CDR3 length is 13 residues. The V and J ends lost 4 bases and 5 bases respectively, with 11 bases between them. The germline gives CDR1 SGHAT, CDR2 FQNNGV. CDR3 sequence (DNA): TGTGCCAGCAGCTCGGACTCCTGGGAGACCCAGTACTTC. Translating it yields CASSSDSWETQYF.

The chain carries TRBV19 and TRBJ1-4; D might be TRBD1 (5 bases). CDR3 length: 16 residues. In germline, CDR1 is LNHDA, CDR2 SQIVND (reference sequence). With 10 bases removed from V and 6 bases from J, the gap between germline ends came to 24 bases. The CDR3 coding sequence is TGTGCCACCTCGTATCCCGGGGGGGGAATAGATGAAAAACTGTTTTTT. Protein: CATSYPGGGIDEKLFF.

This CDR3 reads CASSFRTGEQYF. DNA of the CDR3: TGTGCCAGCAGCTTTCGAACTGGCGAGCAGTACTTC. The chain has TRBV5-5 and TRBJ2-7; no firm D call. CDR1 and CDR2 from the germline V gene are SGHKS and YYEKEE (reference sequence). The V and J ends lost 2 bases and 6 bases respectively, with 9 bases between them. This CDR3 region has 12 residues. Full variable domain (remainder filled in from reference TRBV5-5 and TRBJ2-7): DAGVTQSPTHLIKTRGQQVTLRCSPISGHKSVSWYQQVLGQGPQFIFQYYEKEERGRGNFPDRFSARQFPNYSSELNVNALLLGDSALYLCASSFRTGEQYFGPGTRLTVT.

The chain employs TRBV3-1 (or the pseudogene TRBV3-2) and TRBJ1-4; tentative D call: TRBD1 (5 bases). The germline V and J ends were trimmed by 4 bases and 1 base, with 22 bases remaining between them. The CDR3 length is 19 residues. In germline, CDR1 is LGHDT, CDR2 YNNKEL (reference sequence). In DNA form, the CDR3 reads TGTGCCAGCAGCCCCCCAGGAAGCGGGGACGGACTAACTAATGAAAAACTGTTTTTT. It translates to CASSPPGSGDGLTNEKLFF.

This rearrangement joins TRBV28 to TRBJ1-5, with 8 bases identical to TRBD1. Germline loops: CDR1 MDHEN, CDR2 SYDVKM. The CDR3 extends over 15 amino acids. Trimming cost V 5 bases and J 3 bases; bases outside gene matches: 6. The CDR3: CASSPGTGYNQPQHF. Here the CDR3 DNA reads TGTGCCAGCAGTCCCGGGACAGGTTACAATCAGCCCCAGCATTTT. Combining the CDR3 with reference TRBV28 and TRBJ1-5 gives the whole variable domain DVKVTQSSRYLVKRTGEKVFLECVQDMDHENMFWYRQDPGLGLRLIYFSYDVKMKEKGDIPEGYSVSREKKERFSLILESASTNQTSMYLCASSPGTGYNQPQHFGDGTRLSIL.

The rearrangement joins TRBV5-4 to TRBJ2-7; a possible D gene is TRBD2 (6 bases). The length of the CDR3 is 15 residues. Germline lookup yields CDR1 SGHNT and CDR2 YYREEE (reference sequence). Trimming took 0 bases from V and 3 from J, leaving 13 bases between them. The CDR3 spells CASSLEASEGYEQYF. CDR3 DNA: TGTGCCAGCAGCTTGGAGGCTAGCGAGGGCTACGAGCAGTACTTC.

This clone was counted only a few times. This chain connects TRBV4-3 to TRBJ1-6; unclear D gene. The CDR3 extends over 14 amino acids. V shed 0 bases and J shed 4 bases, with 4 bases lying between them. Germline loops: CDR1 LGHNA, CDR2 YSLEER. CDR3 region: CASSQDRYNSPLHF. CDR3 coding DNA: TGCGCCAGCAGCCAAGACAGATATAATTCACCCCTCCACTTT.

The V call is TRBV9, the J call TRBJ1-3; 8 nucleotides line up with TRBD1. Germline CDR1 SGDLS, CDR2 YYNGEE. The CDR3 contains 16 residues. With 0 bases clipped from V and 3 bases from J, the junction kept 5 bases outside the gene matches. The CDR3 DNA sequence: TGTGCCAGCAGCGTAGTGGCAGGGGGCTTTGGAAACACCATATATTTT. Protein sequence: CASSVVAGGFGNTIYF.

The rearrangement uses TRBV4-3 and TRBJ2-5; 7 nucleotides match TRBD1. CDR3 length: 15 amino acids. V shed 1 base and J 2 bases; nucleotides not matched to a gene: 4. Per the germline V gene, CDR1 is LGHNA and CDR2 is YSLEER. The CDR3 here is CASSQADREQETQYF. The CDR3 nucleotides read TGCGCCAGCAGCCAAGCCGACAGGGAGCAAGAGACCCAGTACTTC.